Listed here are 27 T cell receptor beta chains from one sample, sequenced in a study of shared clonotypes between healthy human individuals. Libraries were prepared by immunoSEQ multiplex PCR; TCRdb keeps only in-frame clonotypes and omits some of them. The data show some 2 million clones, with 85% to 95% seen just once and approximately 1.2% held by the top ten. The naive CD8 subset, CD45RO-negative cells positively selected for CCR7, excluded terminally differentiated effector memory CD45RA+ cells. Sequences were obtained from naive CD8+ T cells sorted from blood. The source of these receptors is a man younger than 35 in good health.

About this clone itself: The same CDR3 also results from other DNA sequences found in this sample. Here the CDR3 reads CASSLVTDDTQYF. CDR3 sequence (DNA): TGTGCCAGCAGCTTAGTTACGGATGATACGCAGTATTTT. The chain links TRBV7-9 to TRBJ2-3; D gene uncertain. CDR1 is SEHNR and CDR2 is FQNEAQ in the germline V gene (reference sequence). V lost 1 base to trimming and J lost 6 bases, with 8 bases between them. The CDR3 has 13 residues.

The V call is TRBV18, the J call TRBJ2-5, with D perhaps TRBD2 (6 bases). V gave up 2 bases and J gave up 4 bases, with 8 bases separating them. This CDR3 is 13 amino acids long. Germline V gene lookup returns CDR1 KGHSH and CDR2 LQKENI. CDR3 coding DNA: TGTGCCAGCTCACCATTGGGACTAGAGACCCAGTACTTC. This sequence encodes CASSPLGLETQYF.

The V call is TRBV9, the J call TRBJ2-5; 12 bases fit TRBD1. This CDR3 comprises 17 residues. Germline CDR1 SGDLS, CDR2 YYNGEE. Trimming cost V 1 base and J 4 bases; bases outside gene matches: 8. CDR3 sequence reads: CASSVLPGTGGGETQYF. In nucleotides, the CDR3 is TGTGCCAGCAGCGTACTCCCTGGGACAGGGGGCGGAGAGACCCAGTACTTC.

The chain joins TRBV7-2 to TRBJ2-1; TRBD1 or TRBD2 may be the D gene (5 bases each). CDR1 and CDR2 (germline): SGHTA, FQGNSA. Trimming removed 4 bases at V and 8 bases at J, with 12 bases between. The CDR3 is 13 residues long. The CDR3 bases are TGTGCCAGCAGCTGGGACGCGGGCCATGAGCAGTTCTTC. Translated, it gives CASSWDAGHEQFF.

The V call is TRBV30, the J call TRBJ2-1, with 9 bases that match TRBD2. CDR1 and CDR2 (germline): GTSNPN, SVGIG (reference sequence). CDR3 length: 14 amino acids. J was trimmed by 3 bases and V by 4 bases; bases with no gene match: 4. The DNA of the CDR3 is TGTGCCTGGAAGGTTAGCGGGGGCTACAATGAGCAGTTCTTC. Translated, it gives CAWKVSGGYNEQFF.

The chain employs TRBV11-2 and TRBJ1-1; TRBD1 agrees at 7 bases. Trimming cost V 4 bases and J 4 bases; bases outside gene matches: 6. Germline assignment: CDR1 SGHAT and CDR2 FQNNGV. The CDR3 loop spans 14 amino acids. CDR3 in DNA: TGTGCCAGCAGCTCCCCGACAGGGATCACTGAAGCTTTCTTT. Residues: CASSSPTGITEAFF. The full variable domain, its missing parts supplied by reference TRBV11-2 and TRBJ1-1, is EAGVAQSPRYKIIEKRQSVAFWCNPISGHATLYWYQQILGQGPKLLIQFQNNGVVDDSQLPKDRFSAERLKGVDSTLKIQPAKLEDSAVYLCASSSPTGITEAFFGQGTRLTVV.

The chain uses TRBV7-9 and TRBJ1-2; possibly TRBD1 for D (6 bases). The CDR3 is 14 residues long. V was pared by 7 bases and J by 3 bases, with 15 bases between. Germline CDR1 SEHNR, CDR2 FQNEAQ (reference sequence). The CDR3 nucleotides read TGTGCCAGCATCGCCGAGGGGGGTGACTATGGCTACACCTTC. Protein: CASIAEGGDYGYTF.

DNA of the CDR3: TGCGCCAGCAGCCTCCGGGACACCAACTACGAGCAGTACTTC. Residues: CASSLRDTNYEQYF. This chain joins TRBV4-1 and TRBJ2-7; D possibly corresponds to TRBD1 (6 bases). Trimming cost V 4 bases and J 3 bases, with 13 bases left between them. Germline assignment: CDR1 MGHRA and CDR2 YSYEKL. The CDR3 totals 14 residues.

The rearrangement uses TRBV30 and TRBJ1-2; possible D gene TRBD1, 6 bases. Germline V gives CDR1 GTSNPN, CDR2 SVGIG (reference sequence). V dropped 0 bases and J dropped 8 bases, with 19 bases sitting between them. The CDR3 consists of 15 residues. Written as DNA, the CDR3 is TGTGCCTGGAGTGTAGGTGCGGGGGCGAGGTACGGCTACACCTTC. This encodes CAWSVGAGARYGYTF.

To note about this clone: This CDR3 is also generated by other DNA sequences in the sample. The rearrangement uses TRBV7-6 and TRBJ2-3, with D unclear. This CDR3 has 12 amino acids. In germline, CDR1 is SGHVS, CDR2 FNYEAQ. Between the trimmed V and J ends, which lost 4 bases and 2 bases, there was a span of 4 bases. The CDR3 here is CASSSHTDTQYF. The CDR3 coding sequence is TGTGCCAGCAGCTCCCACACAGATACGCAGTATTTT.

The chain combines TRBV30 with TRBJ2-3, with D uncertain. The CDR3 sequence is 13 residues long. Per the germline V gene, CDR1 is GTSNPN and CDR2 is SVGIG (reference sequence). The V and J ends lost 1 base and 5 bases respectively, with 10 bases between them. Here the CDR3 reads CAWSAAAGDTQYF. CDR3 DNA sequence: TGTGCCTGGAGTGCCGCGGCAGGAGATACGCAGTATTTT.

This clone showed up just once. The chain joins TRBV6-6 to TRBJ1-6, with 7 bases aligning to TRBD1. The V and J ends lost 6 bases and 9 bases, in that order; junction bases with no gene match: 5. There are 13 residues in the CDR3. The germline CDR1 and CDR2 sequences are MNHNY and SVGAGI (reference sequence). In nucleotides, the CDR3 is TGTGCCAGCAGAACAGGGGATGGTTCACCCCTCCACTTT. This encodes CASRTGDGSPLHF.

The V gene is TRBV10-3, the J gene TRBJ2-7; 7 bases align to TRBD2. The V gene end was trimmed by 1 base and the J gene end by 4 bases; junction bases not matched to a gene: 13. The CDR3 is 17 amino acids. Germline V gene data show CDR1 as ENHRY and CDR2 as SYGVKD. CDR3 sequence reads: CAISEFLLGGDGYEQYF. The CDR3 DNA follows: TGTGCCATCAGTGAGTTCCTCCTGGGAGGGGATGGGTACGAGCAGTACTTC.

This rearrangement joins TRBV15 to TRBJ1-5; 8 bases map to TRBD1. The CDR3 loop spans 14 amino acids. The V segment lost 7 bases and the J segment 7 bases; nucleotides outside the gene matches: 9. Germline CDR1 is LNHNV and CDR2 is YYDKDF (reference sequence). The CDR3 protein is CATTTGQGGQPQHF. The CDR3 nucleotides read TGTGCCACCACCACCGGACAGGGAGGACAGCCCCAGCATTTT. The full variable domain, in which reference TRBV15 and TRBJ1-5 provide the parts outside the CDR3, is DAMVIQNPRYQVTQFGKPVTLSCSQTLNHNVMYWYQQKSSQAPKLLFHYYDKDFNNEADTPDNFQSRRPNTSFCFLDIRSPGLGDTAMYLCATTTGQGGQPQHFGDGTRLSIL.

V and J are TRBV4-1 and TRBJ2-6; TRBD2 might be the D (6 bases). The CDR3 covers 18 residues. V lost 0 bases, J lost 3 bases, and 15 bases lay in between. Germline V gives CDR1 MGHRA, CDR2 YSYEKL. DNA of the CDR3: TGCGCCAGCAGCCAAGAGCCGGGAGATACTTTTGGGGCCAACGTCCTGACTTTC. Its protein is CASSQEPGDTFGANVLTF.

The rearrangement uses TRBV20-1 and TRBJ1-2; D remains ambiguous. The germline gives CDR1 DFQATT, CDR2 SNEGSKA (reference sequence). Trimming left V 6 bases short and J 8 bases short, with 10 bases between. The CDR3 loop spans 10 amino acids. The CDR3 DNA follows: TGCAGTGCACCGACGGTCGGCTACACCTTC. Protein sequence: CSAPTVGYTF.

The genes are TRBV5-1 and TRBJ2-3; 9 bases line up with TRBD1. Losses at the gene ends were 3 bases for V and 2 bases for J; bases not matched to a gene: 10. The CDR3 has 17 amino acids. Germline values: CDR1 SGHRS, CDR2 YFSETQ. In nucleotides, the CDR3 is TGCGCCAGCAGCTCCACCTCCGGGACAGGGACCACAGATACGCAGTATTTT. Protein: CASSSTSGTGTTDTQYF.

This clone appeared once. This rearrangement joins TRBV27 to TRBJ1-5, with D unclear. Germline V lookup: CDR1 MNHEY, CDR2 SMNVEV (reference sequence). V lost 2 bases and J 4 bases, leaving 3 bases between the germline ends. There are 12 residues in the CDR3. The CDR3 loop reads CASSLVNQPQHF. CDR3 DNA: TGTGCCAGCAGTTTAGTGAATCAGCCCCAGCATTTT.

The rearrangement uses TRBV6-1 and TRBJ1-6; 7 bases fit TRBD1. CDR3 length: 16 amino acids. CDR1 is MNHNS, CDR2 SASEGT, per germline. Germline trimming cut 0 bases from V and 4 bases from J; bases unmatched to any gene: 3. The CDR3 here is CASSEALGQYNSPLHF. DNA of the CDR3: TGTGCCAGCAGTGAAGCATTGGGACAGTATAATTCACCCCTCCACTTT.

J is TRBJ1-6 and V is TRBV6-1; D is undetermined. Germline CDR1 is MNHNS and CDR2 is SASEGT. V was cut by 2 bases and J by 1 base, with 6 bases left in between. The CDR3 has 15 residues. CDR3 coding DNA: TGTGCCAGCAGTGAATTGGCTTCCTATAATTCACCCCTCCACTTT. Amino acid sequence: CASSELASYNSPLHF.

Comments on this clone: At one end, the junction sequence differs from germline, possibly due to a read error. The chain uses TRBV7-6 and TRBJ2-5; 7 nucleotides align to TRBD1. Germline assignment: CDR1 SGHVS and CDR2 FNYEAQ. The CDR3 extends over 15 amino acids. The CDR3 DNA is TGTGCCAGCAGCTTAAGGGGACAGACCAGAGAGGCCCAGTACTTC. Translating it yields CASSLRGQTREAQYF.

The chain has TRBV5-4 and TRBJ2-1; 12 bases match TRBD1. V shed 3 bases, J shed 8 bases, and the junction held 6 bases outside the gene matches. The CDR3 loop spans 15 amino acids. Germline-derived CDR1 and CDR2 are SGHNT and YYREEE (reference sequence). The CDR3 DNA sequence: TGTGCCAGCAGCTGGGACAGGGGGCGAGGATATGAGCAGTTCTTC. Protein: CASSWDRGRGYEQFF. Full variable domain (remainder filled in from reference TRBV5-4 and TRBJ2-1): ETGVTQSPTHLIKTRGQQVTLRCSSQSGHNTVSWYQQALGQGPQFIFQYYREEENGRGNFPPRFSGLQFPNYSSELNVNALELDDSALYLCASSWDRGRGYEQFFGPGTRLTVL.

The chain has TRBV11-1 and TRBJ2-7; D not resolved. CDR3 size: 14 residues. Per germline, CDR1 SGHAT and CDR2 FQDESV (reference sequence). Trimming pared 1 base from V and 5 bases from J, leaving 12 bases between. The CDR3 nucleotides are TGTGCCAGCAGCTTAGTCGGGCTAACAGACGAGCAGTACTTC. It codes for CASSLVGLTDEQYF.

This clone was detected once. The CDR3 nucleotides read TGTGCCAGTAGTACGTCAGCGGGATACGAGCAGTACTTC. This codes for CASSTSAGYEQYF. The chain links TRBV19 to TRBJ2-7; 7 nucleotides align to TRBD2. This CDR3 has 13 amino acids. Per the germline V gene, CDR1 is LNHDA and CDR2 is SQIVND (reference sequence). Trimming took 4 bases from V and 4 from J; bases not matched to a gene: 4.

Comments on this clone: Other DNA sequences in the sample encode the same CDR3. The rearrangement uses TRBV2 and TRBJ2-7, with 7 positions matching TRBD2. The junction had 18 bases not matched to a gene; V was cut back by 3 bases and J by 4 bases. This CDR3 contains 18 residues. CDR1 is SNHLY and CDR2 is FYNNEI in the germline V gene. The CDR3 sequence is CASSDPLALTPRPYEQYF. The CDR3 bases are TGTGCCAGCAGTGATCCACTAGCGCTCACCCCGCGGCCTTACGAGCAGTACTTC.

This clone showed up just once. The chain has TRBV4-3 and TRBJ2-5; D remains ambiguous. Germline V lookup: CDR1 LGHNA, CDR2 YSLEER. The length of the CDR3 is 16 residues. With 0 bases removed from V and 2 bases from J, the gap between germline ends came to 13 bases. CDR3: CASSQDLSGTQETQYF. The CDR3 DNA follows: TGCGCCAGCAGCCAAGATTTGTCAGGTACTCAAGAGACCCAGTACTTC.

The chain is built from TRBV6-5 and TRBJ2-7; TRBD1 aligns across 8 bases. The CDR3 totals 15 residues. Trimming at V came to 8 bases and at J to 3 bases, leaving 12 bases not matched to a gene. CDR1 and CDR2 from the germline V gene are MNHEY and SVGAGI. CDR3 residues: CASGGTGTGFYEQYF. The CDR3, as DNA: TGTGCCAGCGGGGGTACCGGGACAGGATTCTACGAGCAGTACTTC.